The entry below describes one T cell receptor (beta chain). Its antigen is undetermined. At the DNA level, this CDR3 is encoded by other sequences in the same sample as well. This sample was included in a study of T cell responses to AZD1222 COVID-19 vaccine. Data came from immunoSEQ multiplex PCR; TCRdb stores just in-frame clones and leaves some out. The repertoire holds about 96,000 clones, with 80% to 90% as singletons. Trimming took off 1 base at V and 5 bases at J, with 5 bases between the two ends. Germline V CDR1 and CDR2: SEHNR, FQNEAQ (reference sequence). The CDR3 has 12 amino acids. The study's findings and limits: Baseline seropositivity occurred in only a handful of AZD1222 recipients. Researchers took repertoire samples only after the peak T cell response had come. White British people made up most donors, females outnumbered males, and clonal diversity was possibly underestimated.

The sample was peripheral blood, taken on day 0 of AZD1222 vaccination. The origin of this receptor is an adult in good health. This chain links TRBV7-9 with TRBJ1-2, with no clear D. CDR3 amino acids: CASSLGLYGYTF. CDR3 sequence (DNA): TGTGCCAGCAGCTTAGGTCTTTATGGCTACACCTTC.